This T cell receptor beta chain was observed in a study of blood T cell repertoires in COVID-19. Whole-study context: Sites across the United States, Italy and Spain contributed samples from acute and convalescent COVID-19. In each case, the material was cDNA or gDNA derived from T cells, B-cell-depleted T cells, or PBMCs.

This CDR3 contains 18 residues. The V and J ends lost 9 bases and 3 bases respectively, with 28 bases between them. Germline CDR1 and CDR2: SGHRS and YFSETQ. Study processing details: Researchers report that nucleated cell counts were estimated from reference gene primer amplification. Only in-frame clones appear in the TCRdb table, and some are missing; sequencing was by immunoSEQ multiplex PCR. The DNA gave D and trimming, while V, J and clone size come from that table. The table lists about 140,000 clones, roughly four fifths of them singletons. The chain has TRBV5-1 and TRBJ1-5, with TRBD1 as a possible D gene (6 bases). This TCR was recovered from a woman older than 75 with acute or convalescent COVID-19. Source material: peripheral blood. This CDR3 is CANPNTPRTEFSNQPQHF. Written as DNA, the CDR3 is TGCGCCAACCCTAACACTCCTAGGACAGAATTTTCCAATCAGCCCCAGCATTTT.